One and the same sample provided the 22 T cell receptor beta chains below, sequenced in a study of beta chain features in type 1 diabetes. Antigen specificity for these receptors is unknown. Investigators reverse transcribed all isolated RNA, so they sequenced expressed TCRB transcripts. Data came from immunoSEQ multiplex PCR; TCRdb stores just in-frame clones and leaves some out. Among approximately 52,000 clones listed, around 60% were seen once. Study conclusions and caveats: Moderately but significantly shorter TCRB CDR3s were found in Type 1 diabetes patients in all four CD4+ subsets.

Sequencing input: stem cell memory CD4+ T cells from blood. All receptors come from a woman in her twenties or thirties with type 1 diabetes.

The chain joins TRBV9 to TRBJ2-6; a possible D gene is TRBD2 (5 bases). Germline values: CDR1 SGDLS, CDR2 YYNGEE. V was pared by 8 bases and J by 1 base, with 10 bases between. The CDR3 has 14 amino acids. CDR3 loop: CASLGESGANVLTF. The CDR3 nucleotides are TGTGCCAGTCTCGGGGAATCTGGGGCCAACGTCCTGACTTTC. Full variable domain (outside the CDR3, taken from reference TRBV9 and TRBJ2-6): DSGVTQTPKHLITATGQRVTLRCSPRSGDLSVYWYQQSLDQGLQFLIQYYNGEERAKGNILERFSAQQFPDLHSELNLSSLELGDSALYFCASLGESGANVLTFGAGSRLTVL.

V is TRBV6-1 and J is TRBJ2-3, with D hard to call. Deletions cut 1 base from V and 4 bases from J, with 6 bases between. Germline lookup yields CDR1 MNHNS and CDR2 SASEGT. CDR3 size: 13 residues. The CDR3 region is CASSEVFADTQYF. The DNA of the CDR3 is TGTGCCAGCAGTGAAGTGTTCGCAGATACGCAGTATTTT.

This chain uses TRBV7-2 with TRBJ1-1; D is possibly TRBD1 (5 bases). The germline gives CDR1 SGHTA, CDR2 FQGNSA. V gave up 2 bases and J gave up 11 bases, with 15 bases separating them. The CDR3 has 13 amino acids. The CDR3 region has the DNA TGTGCCAGCAGCTTACTTGACAGCCTCGTGGCTTTCTTT. It yields the protein CASSLLDSLVAFF.

V gene TRBV6-5 combines with J gene TRBJ2-7; possible D gene TRBD2, 6 bases. The CDR3 runs to 15 residues. Germline-derived CDR1 and CDR2 are MNHEY and SVGAGI. Trimming shortened V by 0 bases and J by 13 bases, and 22 bases separated the two germline ends. For the CDR3, the DNA is TGTGCCAGCAGTTACTCGAGAGCTGGAGGGGTGTGGAAATACTTC. Translating it yields CASSYSRAGGVWKYF.

The V gene is TRBV5-1, the J gene TRBJ2-1; weak D call: TRBD1 (6 bases). Germline V gene lookup returns CDR1 SGHRS and CDR2 YFSETQ. The V end was cut by 7 bases, the J end by 0 bases, with 8 bases between. This CDR3 comprises 13 residues. For the CDR3, the DNA is TGCGCCAGCGGGACAAGCTCCTACAATGAGCAGTTCTTC. Protein sequence: CASGTSSYNEQFF.

The table lists this clone with a few counts. This chain links TRBV2 with TRBJ2-2; 9 nucleotides line up with TRBD1. Trimming at V came to 3 bases and at J to 1 base, leaving 3 bases not matched to a gene. This CDR3 has 16 amino acids. The germline CDR1 and CDR2 sequences are SNHLY and FYNNEI. Here the CDR3 reads CASSDPDRGNTGELFF. The CDR3 nucleotides read TGTGCCAGCAGTGATCCGGACAGGGGGAACACCGGGGAGCTGTTTTTT.

The chain has TRBV6-4 and TRBJ2-1, with TRBD2 matching over 7 bases. Germline CDR1 and CDR2: MRHNA and SNTAGT. The CDR3 runs 15 residues. Germline trimming cut 6 bases from V and 7 bases from J; bases unmatched to any gene: 12. The CDR3 sequence is CASSHEAGERNEQFF. The CDR3 bases are TGTGCCAGCAGCCATGAGGCGGGAGAACGGAATGAGCAGTTCTTC.

V usage is TRBV5-6 and J usage is TRBJ2-7; 7 positions match TRBD1. CDR1 and CDR2 from the germline V gene are SGHDT and YYEEEE. The CDR3 loop spans 14 amino acids. V shed 4 bases, J shed 3 bases, and the junction held 7 bases outside the gene matches. The CDR3 DNA reads TGTGCCAGCAGCCTCCGACAGGGCGGCTACGAGCAGTACTTC. Residues: CASSLRQGGYEQYF.

The J gene is TRBJ2-6, the V gene TRBV19, with 11 positions matching TRBD2. The J segment lost 1 base and the V segment lost 5 bases, leaving 7 bases of the junction unmatched. Germline assignment: CDR1 LNHDA and CDR2 SQIVND (reference sequence). This CDR3 comprises 18 residues. The DNA for the CDR3 is TGTGCCAGTAGTCTTCTACTAGCGGGAGCGTCTGGGGCCAACGTCCTGACTTTC. Amino acids: CASSLLLAGASGANVLTF. The full variable domain, completed using reference TRBV19 and TRBJ2-6, is DGGITQSPKYLFRKEGQNVTLSCEQNLNHDAMYWYRQDPGQGLRLIYYSQIVNDFQKGDIAEGYSVSREKKESFPLTVTSAQKNPTAFYLCASSLLLAGASGANVLTFGAGSRLTVL.

The V call is TRBV6-6, the J call TRBJ2-7; no clear D. This CDR3 comprises 15 residues. The germline V gene has CDR1 MNHNY and CDR2 SVGAGI (reference sequence). V gave up 4 bases and J gave up 3 bases, with 16 bases separating them. The CDR3 DNA is TGTGCCAGCAGTTCCCCACGACTCCTGATCTACGAGCAGTACTTC. It codes for CASSSPRLLIYEQYF.

The J gene is TRBJ1-5, the V gene TRBV27, with no clear D. V lost 5 bases and J lost 0, with 11 bases in between. CDR3 size: 15 residues. Germline-derived CDR1 and CDR2 are MNHEY and SMNVEV (reference sequence). The CDR3 is CASSQAGPSNQPQHF. CDR3 nucleotides: TGTGCCAGCAGTCAGGCAGGTCCTAGCAATCAGCCCCAGCATTTT.

The chain employs TRBV5-4 and TRBJ2-6; maybe TRBD1 (5 bases). CDR1 is SGHNT, CDR2 YYREEE, per germline (reference sequence). Trimming removed 2 bases at V and 0 bases at J, with 12 bases between. This CDR3 is 17 amino acids long. This CDR3 reads CASSFAGSHSGANVLTF. In nucleotides, the CDR3 is TGTGCCAGCAGCTTCGCAGGGTCCCACTCTGGGGCCAACGTCCTGACTTTC.

This rearrangement joins TRBV28 to TRBJ2-5; D perhaps matches TRBD1 (7 bases). This CDR3 spans 13 amino acids. Germline CDR1 reads MDHEN; CDR2 reads SYDVKM. The V end was cut by 7 bases, the J end by 5 bases, with 14 bases between. CDR3 protein: CASIPGGGETQYF. CDR3 coding DNA: TGTGCCAGCATCCCAGGAGGGGGCGAGACCCAGTACTTC.

This clone was counted a few times. The chain joins TRBV30 to TRBJ1-2, with D possibly TRBD1 on 5 matching bases. This CDR3 is built from 12 residues. Germline CDR1 and CDR2: GTSNPN and SVGIG (reference sequence). The V end was cut by 4 bases, the J end by 4 bases, with 10 bases between. The CDR3 is CAWTRQSYGYTF. DNA of the CDR3: TGTGCCTGGACCCGACAGAGCTATGGCTACACCTTC.

This chain connects TRBV7-8 to TRBJ2-7, with 9 bases matching TRBD2. Germline V lookup: CDR1 SGHVS, CDR2 FQNEAQ. V lost 1 base to trimming and J lost 1 base; unmatched junction nucleotides: 5. The CDR3 sequence is 16 residues long. CDR3: CASSLVRAGGSYEQYF. The CDR3 DNA is TGTGCCAGCAGCTTAGTCCGGGCGGGAGGGTCCTACGAGCAGTACTTC.

This chain links TRBV7-9 with TRBJ2-1; 7 positions match TRBD1. The CDR3 extends over 15 amino acids. Germline values: CDR1 SEHNR, CDR2 FQNEAQ (reference sequence). V dropped 5 bases and J dropped 0; count of bases not matched to a gene: 4. Written as DNA, the CDR3 is TGTGCCAGCAGCCCAGGGGGAAGCTCCTACAATGAGCAGTTCTTC. It encodes CASSPGGSSYNEQFF.

The chain couples TRBV28 to TRBJ2-5; the D gene is possibly TRBD1 (6 bases). The J call may be faulty, since TRBJ2-7 better matches the DNA end. The CDR3 extends over 15 amino acids. The germline V gene has CDR1 MDHEN and CDR2 SYDVKM. CDR3 residues: CASSTNQGSRAEQYF. Written as DNA, the CDR3 is TGTGCCAGCAGTACCAACCAGGGGTCCAGGGCCGAGCAGTACTTC.

This chain joins TRBV4-2 and TRBJ2-1; 9 nucleotides align to TRBD2. CDR3 length: 17 residues. V was pared by 0 bases and J by 4 bases, with 7 bases of the junction left unmatched. CDR1 is LGHNA, CDR2 YNFKEQ, per germline. The CDR3 loop reads CASSQDFGLATYNEQFF. DNA of the CDR3: TGTGCCAGCAGCCAAGATTTCGGACTAGCGACATACAATGAGCAGTTCTTC.

The chain uses TRBV27 and TRBJ2-2; D is unclear. The CDR3 runs to 12 residues. V was cut by 3 bases and J by 7 bases, with 6 bases left in between. Germline V lookup: CDR1 MNHEY, CDR2 SMNVEV (reference sequence). As DNA, the CDR3 is TGTGCCAGCAGTTTGAGGCGCGGGGAGCTGTTTTTT. It specifies CASSLRRGELFF.

The chain recombines TRBV7-6 with TRBJ2-2; 8 bases match TRBD2. After removal of 1 base from V and 5 bases from J, the junction contained 6 bases not matched to a gene. Germline lookup yields CDR1 SGHVS and CDR2 FNYEAQ. This CDR3 spans 16 amino acids. The CDR3 protein is CASSLVSGRGTGELFF. The CDR3 DNA sequence: TGTGCCAGCAGCTTAGTGAGCGGGAGAGGGACCGGGGAGCTGTTTTTT.

The V and J genes are TRBV2 and TRBJ2-3; possibly TRBD2 for D (6 bases). This CDR3 region has 15 residues. Germline-derived CDR1 and CDR2 are SNHLY and FYNNEI. The ends were cut back, 4 bases at V and 4 bases at J, with 15 bases in the middle. The CDR3 protein is CASSALGGSSDTQYF. DNA for the CDR3: TGTGCCAGCAGTGCCTTGGGGGGATCATCAGATACGCAGTATTTT.

The gene calls are TRBV11-3 and TRBJ2-7, with TRBD2 matching over 7 bases. The CDR3 is 14 amino acids. The ends lost 5 bases at V and 5 bases at J; junction bases unmatched: 9. Germline loops: CDR1 SGHNT, CDR2 YENEEA. CDR3 nucleotide sequence: TGTGCCAGCAGCCCTCGGACTAGAACGAACGAGCAGTACTTC. Translating it yields CASSPRTRTNEQYF.